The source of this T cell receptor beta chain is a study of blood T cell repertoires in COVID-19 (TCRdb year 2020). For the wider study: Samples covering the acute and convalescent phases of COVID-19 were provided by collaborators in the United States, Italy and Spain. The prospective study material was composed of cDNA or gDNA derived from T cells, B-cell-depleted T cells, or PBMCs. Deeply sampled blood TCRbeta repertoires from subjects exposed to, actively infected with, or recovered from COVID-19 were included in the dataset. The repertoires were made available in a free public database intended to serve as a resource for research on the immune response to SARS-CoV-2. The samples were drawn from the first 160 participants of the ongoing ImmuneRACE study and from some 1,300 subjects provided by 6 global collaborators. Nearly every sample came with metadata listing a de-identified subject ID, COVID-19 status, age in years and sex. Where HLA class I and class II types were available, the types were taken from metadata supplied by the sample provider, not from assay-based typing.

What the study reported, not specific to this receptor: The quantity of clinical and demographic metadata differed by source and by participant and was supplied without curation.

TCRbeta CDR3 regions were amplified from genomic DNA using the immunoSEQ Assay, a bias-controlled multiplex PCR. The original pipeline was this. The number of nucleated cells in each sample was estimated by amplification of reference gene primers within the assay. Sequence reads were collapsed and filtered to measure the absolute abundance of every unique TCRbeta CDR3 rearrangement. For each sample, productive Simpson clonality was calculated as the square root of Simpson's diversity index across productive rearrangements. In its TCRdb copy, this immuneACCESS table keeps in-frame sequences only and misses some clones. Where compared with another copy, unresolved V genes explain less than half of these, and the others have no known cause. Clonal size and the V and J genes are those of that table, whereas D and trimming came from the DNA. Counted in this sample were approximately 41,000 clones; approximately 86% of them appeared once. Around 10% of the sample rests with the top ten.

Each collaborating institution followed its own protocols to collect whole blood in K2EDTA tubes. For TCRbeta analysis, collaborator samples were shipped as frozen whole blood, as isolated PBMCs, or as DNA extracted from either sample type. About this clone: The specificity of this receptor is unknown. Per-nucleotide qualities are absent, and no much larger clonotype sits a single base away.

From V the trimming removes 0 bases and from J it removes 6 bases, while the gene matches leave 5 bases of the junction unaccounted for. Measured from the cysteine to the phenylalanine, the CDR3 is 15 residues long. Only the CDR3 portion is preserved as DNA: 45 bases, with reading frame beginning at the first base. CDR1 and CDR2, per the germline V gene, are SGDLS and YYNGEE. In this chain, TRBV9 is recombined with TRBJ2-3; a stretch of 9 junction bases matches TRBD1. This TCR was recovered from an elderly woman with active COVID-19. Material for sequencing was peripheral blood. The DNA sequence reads TGTGCCAGCAGCGTAGCTAGGACAGGGGTGGATACGCAGTATTTT. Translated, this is CASSVARTGVDTQYF.